These 8 T cell receptor beta chains share one sample of origin, sequenced in a study of T cell repertoires in cytomegalovirus infection. TCRdb reprocessed the reads via MiXCR and lists one record per CDR3 protein. The sample shows fewer than 300,000 distinct CDR3 sequences, roughly 24% of them seen only once. Material: PBMCs. These receptors all come from a human donor in good health (CMV status not recorded). Some clones in this sample may be carry-over from other donors' samples.

The J gene is TRBJ1-1, the V gene TRBV9; D not certain. Germline CDR1 is SGDLS and CDR2 is YYNGEE. The CDR3 covers 14 residues. The V end was cut by 1 base, the J end by 7 bases, with 14 bases between. The CDR3 spells CASSVMQTPHEAFF. CDR3 coding DNA: TGTGCCAGCAGCGTAATGCAAACCCCCCATGAAGCTTTCTTT.

This clonotype showed up many times. The genes are TRBV7-6 and TRBJ2-7, with 7 positions matching TRBD1. The CDR3 length is 16 residues. CDR1 is SGHVS, CDR2 FNYEAQ, per germline. V trimming: 3 bases; J trimming: 6 bases; junction bases outside the gene matches: 14. CDR3 in DNA: TGTGCCAGCAGCTTGAGTCCTGGGACAGACCCCCTCGAGCAGTACTTC. Protein sequence: CASSLSPGTDPLEQYF.

This clonotype has at least ten counts. This rearrangement joins TRBV5-4 to TRBJ2-1; 9 nucleotides line up with TRBD2. V shed 0 bases, J shed 6 bases, and the junction held 7 bases outside the gene matches. Germline V lookup: CDR1 SGHNT, CDR2 YYREEE (reference sequence). The CDR3 runs 16 residues. CDR3 nucleotide sequence: TGTGCCAGCAGCTTGGAGGGCGGGGGGGCAGGCAATGAGCAGTTCTTC. This codes for CASSLEGGGAGNEQFF.

This clonotype was detected only a few times. This rearrangement joins TRBV28 to TRBJ1-5; D is ambiguous. The V end lost 5 bases, the J end lost 5 bases, and 4 bases lay between the germline ends. CDR1 and CDR2 (germline): MDHEN, SYDVKM. The CDR3 consists of 11 residues. The CDR3 protein is CASSPDQPQHF. CDR3 nucleotide sequence: TGTGCCAGCAGTCCGGATCAGCCCCAGCATTTT.

The chain uses TRBV6-2 or TRBV6-3 and TRBJ2-7; a weak D match, TRBD2 (6 bases). The CDR3 has 14 amino acids. From germline, CDR1 is MNHEY and CDR2 SVGEGT. The ends were cut back, 7 bases at V and 2 bases at J, with 15 bases in the middle. The CDR3 nucleotides are TGTGCCAGCAACGTACCGGGACTTACCTACGAGCAGTACTTC. Protein product: CASNVPGLTYEQYF.

This clonotype was detected many times. The chain joins TRBV7-2 to TRBJ2-1, with D possibly being TRBD2 (6 bases). The germline CDR1 and CDR2 sequences are SGHTA and FQGNSA. There are 15 residues in the CDR3. V dropped 7 bases and J dropped 6 bases, with 19 bases sitting between them. CDR3: CASTPQSTGVNEQFF. CDR3 coding DNA: TGTGCCAGCACCCCTCAGTCTACGGGAGTCAATGAGCAGTTCTTC.

The chain links TRBV28 to TRBJ2-6; 8 positions agree with TRBD1. The germline V gene encodes CDR1 MDHEN and CDR2 SYDVKM. The CDR3 spans 17 residues. V shed 7 bases and J 0 bases; nucleotides not matched to a gene: 8. The CDR3 DNA reads as TGTGCCAGCACCCCTGTAACAGGGGGCTCTGGGGCCAACGTCCTGACTTTC. Its translation: CASTPVTGGSGANVLTF. The full variable domain, with the rest looked up from reference TRBV28 and TRBJ2-6, is DVKVTQSSRYLVKRTGEKVFLECVQDMDHENMFWYRQDPGLGLRLIYFSYDVKMKEKGDIPEGYSVSREKKERFSLILESASTNQTSMYLCASTPVTGGSGANVLTFGAGSRLTVL.

This chain connects TRBV7-9 to TRBJ2-1, with D possibly TRBD1 on 6 matching bases. Trimming removed 2 bases from V and 2 bases from J, with 16 bases in between. CDR3 size: 17 residues. Germline CDR1 is SEHNR and CDR2 is FQNEAQ (reference sequence). CDR3 sequence reads: CASSLLAGAPPYNEQFF. The CDR3 DNA sequence: TGTGCCAGCAGCTTATTAGCAGGGGCACCCCCCTACAATGAGCAGTTCTTC. Full variable domain (outside the CDR3, taken from reference TRBV7-9 and TRBJ2-1): DTGVSQNPRHKITKRGQNVTFRCDPISEHNRLYWYRQTLGQGPEFLTYFQNEAQLEKSRLLSDRFSAERPKGSFSTLEIQRTEQGDSAMYLCASSLLAGAPPYNEQFFGPGTRLTVL.